A selection of T cell receptor beta chains follows, all from one sample in a study of CD8+ T cells in alopecia areata. The method was immunoSEQ multiplex PCR; TCRdb's version includes in-frame clones alone and lacks a portion of them. The sample has over 150,000 clones; roughly 62% are singletons. Sequenced material: CD8+ T cells sorted from blood, taken at week 24, from a patient treated with tofacitinib. All receptors come from a human donor with alopecia areata. Both conserved end residues are part of each CDR3. The order of the fields is clone size, D gene, J gene, V gene, CDR3 DNA, CDR3 protein. D genes are given only for firm matches. The size of a clone is reported for some rows only, either as once, few or many, or as a class for expanded clones.

size: -
D: -
J: TRBJ1-2
V: TRBV9
DNA: TGTGCCAGCAGCCCTAGTCGGGTGGACTTC
CDR3: CASSPSRVDF

size: few
D: TRBD1
J: TRBJ2-2
V: TRBV29-1
DNA: TGCAGCGTTGAGACAGGGTATAACACCGGGGAGCTGTTTTTT
CDR3: CSVETGYNTGELFF

size: -
D: TRBD1
J: TRBJ1-6
V: TRBV13
DNA: TGTGCCAGCAGCTTAGAACAGGGGAATAATTCACCCCTCCACTTT
CDR3: CASSLEQGNNSPLHF

size: -
D: TRBD2
J: TRBJ2-3
V: TRBV7-9
DNA: TGTGCCAGCAGCTTACCAGTAGCGGGGGAGAGCACAGATACGCAGTATTTT
CDR3: CASSLPVAGESTDTQYF

size: -
D: TRBD1
J: TRBJ1-1
V: TRBV15
DNA: TGTGCCACCAGCAGGGGTTACGACAGGGACACTGAAGCTTTCTTT
CDR3: CATSRGYDRDTEAFF

size: -
D: TRBD1
J: TRBJ2-7
V: TRBV5-6
DNA: TGTGCCAGCAGCTTTGGGACAGACTCCTACGAGCAGTACTTC
CDR3: CASSFGTDSYEQYF

size: few
D: TRBD2
J: TRBJ2-3
V: TRBV5-1
DNA: TGCGCCAGCAGCGCACGGACTAGCGGCACAGATACGCAGTATTTT
CDR3: CASSARTSGTDTQYF

size: few
D: -
J: TRBJ1-1
V: TRBV28
DNA: TGTGCCAGCAGTTTGCACCTAAGGGGGGAGAACACTGAAGCTTTCTTT
CDR3: CASSLHLRGENTEAFF

size: -
D: TRBD1
J: TRBJ2-7
V: TRBV12-5
DNA: TGTGCTAGTGGCGACAGGGGGACAGGACTATCCTACGAGCAGTACTTC
CDR3: CASGDRGTGLSYEQYF

size: few
D: -
J: TRBJ1-2
V: TRBV5-1
DNA: TGCGCCAGCAGCTTCGGCAGTGCCTATGGCTACACCTTC
CDR3: CASSFGSAYGYTF

size: -
D: -
J: TRBJ1-6
V: TRBV2
DNA: TGTGCCAGCAGTTTGAATCAGGGGCGTCAGCGTAATTCACCCCTCCACTTT
CDR3: CASSLNQGRQRNSPLHF

size: -
D: -
J: TRBJ1-6
V: TRBV20-1
DNA: TGCAGTGCTAGTAATTCTCCGGGACAATCATTT
CDR3: CSASNSPGQSF

size: few
D: TRBD1
J: TRBJ2-3
V: TRBV25-1
DNA: TGTGCCAGCAGTGAACCGGACAGGGGAGTCACAGATACGCAGTATTTT
CDR3: CASSEPDRGVTDTQYF

size: -
D: TRBD1
J: TRBJ1-5
V: TRBV5-6
DNA: TGTGCCAGCAGCTTCGGGACAGGGGGCAATCAGCCCCAGCATTTT
CDR3: CASSFGTGGNQPQHF

size: -
D: TRBD1
J: TRBJ1-2
V: TRBV4-1
DNA: TGCGCCAGCAGCCCACGGGGACAGGGTGAAGACTATGGCTACACCTTC
CDR3: CASSPRGQGEDYGYTF

size: few
D: -
J: TRBJ2-1
V: TRBV5-6
DNA: TGTGCCAGCAGCGAAGACAGGGAGCAGTTCTTC
CDR3: CASSEDREQFF

size: -
D: -
J: TRBJ1-2
V: TRBV5-6
DNA: TGTGCCAGCAGCTGGATGACAGATGTCTATGGCTACACCTTC
CDR3: CASSWMTDVYGYTF

size: -
D: TRBD1
J: TRBJ2-2
V: TRBV7-9
DNA: TGTGCCAGCCGGACAGGGCTTAGGACCGGGGAGCTGTTTTTT
CDR3: CASRTGLRTGELFF

size: -
D: -
J: TRBJ1-5
V: TRBV7-8
DNA: TGTGCCAGCAGCGCCACGACTCAGCCCCAGCATTTT
CDR3: CASSATTQPQHF

size: -
D: -
J: TRBJ2-7
V: TRBV5-1
DNA: TGCGCCAGCAGCTTGGTCGGCGGGGAGCAGTACTTC
CDR3: CASSLVGGEQYF